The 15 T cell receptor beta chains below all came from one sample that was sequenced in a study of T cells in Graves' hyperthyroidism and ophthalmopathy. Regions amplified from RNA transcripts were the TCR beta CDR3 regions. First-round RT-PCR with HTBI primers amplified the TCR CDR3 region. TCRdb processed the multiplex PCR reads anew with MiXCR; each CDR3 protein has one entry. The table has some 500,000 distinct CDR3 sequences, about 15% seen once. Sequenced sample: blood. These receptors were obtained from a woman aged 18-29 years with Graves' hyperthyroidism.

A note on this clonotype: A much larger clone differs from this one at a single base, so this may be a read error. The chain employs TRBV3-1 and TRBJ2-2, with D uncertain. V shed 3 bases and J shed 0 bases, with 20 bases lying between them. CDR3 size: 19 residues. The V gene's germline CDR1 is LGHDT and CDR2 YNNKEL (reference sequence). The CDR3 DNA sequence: TGTGCCAGCAGCCAGCCCCGTATAAGTGGACGAACGAACACCGGGGAGCTGTTTTTT. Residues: CASSQPRISGRTNTGELFF.

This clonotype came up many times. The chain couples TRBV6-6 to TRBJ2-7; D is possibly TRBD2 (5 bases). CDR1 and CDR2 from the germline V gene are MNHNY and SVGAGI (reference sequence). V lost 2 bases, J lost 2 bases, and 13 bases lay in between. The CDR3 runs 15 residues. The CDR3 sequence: CASSYDSARAYEQYV. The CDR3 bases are TGTGCCAGCAGTTACGATAGCGCCCGTGCCTACGAGCAGTACGTC.

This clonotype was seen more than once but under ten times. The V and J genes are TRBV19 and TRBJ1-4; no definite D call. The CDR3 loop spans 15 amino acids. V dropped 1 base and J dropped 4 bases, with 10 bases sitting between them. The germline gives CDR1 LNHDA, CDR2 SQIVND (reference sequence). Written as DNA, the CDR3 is TGTGCCAGTAGTATAGGATGGGCGGATAATGAAAAACTGTTTTTT. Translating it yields CASSIGWADNEKLFF.

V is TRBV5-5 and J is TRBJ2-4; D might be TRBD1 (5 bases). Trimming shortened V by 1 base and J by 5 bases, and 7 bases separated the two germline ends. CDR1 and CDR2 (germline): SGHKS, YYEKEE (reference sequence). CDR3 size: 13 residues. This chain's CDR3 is CASSLQGQNIQYF. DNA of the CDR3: TGTGCCAGCAGCTTGCAGGGCCAAAACATTCAGTACTTC.

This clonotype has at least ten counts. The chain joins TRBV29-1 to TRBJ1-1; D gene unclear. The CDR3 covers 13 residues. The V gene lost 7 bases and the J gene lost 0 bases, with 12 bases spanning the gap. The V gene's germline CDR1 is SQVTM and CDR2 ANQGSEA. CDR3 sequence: CSGYSGLNTEAFF. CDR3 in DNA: TGCAGCGGATACAGCGGGCTGAACACTGAAGCTTTCTTT.

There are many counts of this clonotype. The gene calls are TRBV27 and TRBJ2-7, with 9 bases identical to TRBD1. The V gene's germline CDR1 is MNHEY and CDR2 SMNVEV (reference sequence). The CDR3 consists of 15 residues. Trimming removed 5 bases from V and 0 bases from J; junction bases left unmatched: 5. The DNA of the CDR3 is TGTGCCAGCAGTCCCGGACAGGGGCTCTCCTACGAGCAGTACTTC. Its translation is CASSPGQGLSYEQYF.

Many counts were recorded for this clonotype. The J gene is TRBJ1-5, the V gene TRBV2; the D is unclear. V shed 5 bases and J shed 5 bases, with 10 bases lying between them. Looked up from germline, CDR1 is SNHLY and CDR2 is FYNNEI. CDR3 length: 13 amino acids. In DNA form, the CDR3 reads TGTGCCAGCAGTCGGCAGCTGGATCAGCCCCAGCATTTT. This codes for CASSRQLDQPQHF.

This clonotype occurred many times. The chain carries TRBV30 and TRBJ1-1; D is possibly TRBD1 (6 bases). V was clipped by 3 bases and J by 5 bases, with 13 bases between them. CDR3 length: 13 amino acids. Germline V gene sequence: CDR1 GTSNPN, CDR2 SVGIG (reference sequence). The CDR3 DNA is TGTGCCTGGAGCGCAACAGGGCCGACTGAAGCTTTCTTT. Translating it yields CAWSATGPTEAFF.

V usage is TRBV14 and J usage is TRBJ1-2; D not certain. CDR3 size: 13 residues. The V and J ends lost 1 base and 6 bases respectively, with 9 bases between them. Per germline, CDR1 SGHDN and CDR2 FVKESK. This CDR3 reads CASSQARVNGYTF. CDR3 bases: TGTGCCAGCAGCCAAGCTCGAGTAAATGGCTACACCTTC.

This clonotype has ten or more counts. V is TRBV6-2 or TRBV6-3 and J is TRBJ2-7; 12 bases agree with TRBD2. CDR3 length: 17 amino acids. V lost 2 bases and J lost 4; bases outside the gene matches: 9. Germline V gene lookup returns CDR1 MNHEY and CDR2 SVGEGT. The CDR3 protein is CASSYPSGRAYRYEQYV. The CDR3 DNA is TGTGCCAGCAGTTACCCTAGCGGGAGGGCCTACAGATACGAGCAGTACGTC.

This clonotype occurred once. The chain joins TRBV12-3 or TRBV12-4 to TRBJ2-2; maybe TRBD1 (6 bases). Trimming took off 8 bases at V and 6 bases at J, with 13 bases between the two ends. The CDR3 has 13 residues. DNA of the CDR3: TGTGCCAGCTCCGACAGGTCACCCGGGGAGCTGTTTTTT. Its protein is CASSDRSPGELFF.

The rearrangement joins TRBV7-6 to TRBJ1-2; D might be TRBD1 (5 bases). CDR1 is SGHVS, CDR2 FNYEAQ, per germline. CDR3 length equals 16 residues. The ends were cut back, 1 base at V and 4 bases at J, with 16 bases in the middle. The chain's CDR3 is CASSLEPGRVVYGYTF. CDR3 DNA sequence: TGTGCCAGCAGCTTAGAACCGGGCAGGGTGGTCTATGGCTACACCTTC.

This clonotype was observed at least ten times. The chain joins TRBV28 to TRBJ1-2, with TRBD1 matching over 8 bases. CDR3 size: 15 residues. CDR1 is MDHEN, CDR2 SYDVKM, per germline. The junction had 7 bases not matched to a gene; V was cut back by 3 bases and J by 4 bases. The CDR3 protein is CASSFEGQGFYGYTF. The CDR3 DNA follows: TGTGCCAGCAGTTTTGAAGGACAGGGTTTCTATGGCTACACCTTC.

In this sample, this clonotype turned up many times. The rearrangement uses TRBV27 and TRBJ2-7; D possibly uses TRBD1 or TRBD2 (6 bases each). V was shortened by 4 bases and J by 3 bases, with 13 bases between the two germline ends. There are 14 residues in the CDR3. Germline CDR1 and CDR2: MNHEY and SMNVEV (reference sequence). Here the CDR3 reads CASSWSRGVYEQYF. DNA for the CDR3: TGTGCCAGCAGTTGGTCGAGGGGGGTCTACGAGCAGTACTTC.

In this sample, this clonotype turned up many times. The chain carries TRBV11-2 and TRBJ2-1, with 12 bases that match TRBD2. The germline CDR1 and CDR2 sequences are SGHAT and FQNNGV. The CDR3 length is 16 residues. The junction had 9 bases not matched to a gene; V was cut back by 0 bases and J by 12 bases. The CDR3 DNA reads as TGTGCCAGCAGCTTAGAAAGGACTAGCGGGACCGAACGGCAGTTCTTC. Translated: CASSLERTSGTERQFF.